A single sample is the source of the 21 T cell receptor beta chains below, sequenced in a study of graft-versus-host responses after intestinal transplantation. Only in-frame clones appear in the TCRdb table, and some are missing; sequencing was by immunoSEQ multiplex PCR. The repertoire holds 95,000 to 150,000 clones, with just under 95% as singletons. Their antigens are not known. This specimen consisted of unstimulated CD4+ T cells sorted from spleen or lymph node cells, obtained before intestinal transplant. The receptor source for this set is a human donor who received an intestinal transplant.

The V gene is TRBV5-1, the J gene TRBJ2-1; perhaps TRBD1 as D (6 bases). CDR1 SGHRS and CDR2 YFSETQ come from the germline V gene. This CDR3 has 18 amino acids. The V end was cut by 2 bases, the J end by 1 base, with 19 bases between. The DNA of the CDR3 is TGCGCCAGCAGCTTCCCTGCGCCAGGGGCCCTTTCCTACAATGAGCAGTTCTTC. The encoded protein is CASSFPAPGALSYNEQFF.

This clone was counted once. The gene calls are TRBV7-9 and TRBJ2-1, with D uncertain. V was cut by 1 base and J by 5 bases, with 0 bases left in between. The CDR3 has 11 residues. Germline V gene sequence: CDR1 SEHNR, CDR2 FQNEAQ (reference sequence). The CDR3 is CASSLDNEQFF. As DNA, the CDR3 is TGTGCCAGCAGCTTAGACAATGAGCAGTTCTTC.

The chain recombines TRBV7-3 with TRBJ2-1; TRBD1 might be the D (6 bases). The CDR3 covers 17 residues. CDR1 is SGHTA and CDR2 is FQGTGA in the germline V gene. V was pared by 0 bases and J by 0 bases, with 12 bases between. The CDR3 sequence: CASSLTAWDNSYNEQFF. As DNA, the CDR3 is TGTGCCAGCAGCTTAACGGCGTGGGACAACTCCTACAATGAGCAGTTCTTC. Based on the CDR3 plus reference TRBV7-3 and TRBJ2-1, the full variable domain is GAGVSQTPSNKVTEKGKYVELRCDPISGHTALYWYRQSLGQGPEFLIYFQGTGAADDSGLPNDRFFAVRPEGSVSTLKIQRTERGDSAVYLCASSLTAWDNSYNEQFFGPGTRLTVL.

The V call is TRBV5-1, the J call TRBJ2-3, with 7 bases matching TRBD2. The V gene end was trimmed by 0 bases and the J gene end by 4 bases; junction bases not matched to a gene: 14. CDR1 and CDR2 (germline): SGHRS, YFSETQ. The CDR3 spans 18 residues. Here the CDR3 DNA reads TGCGCCAGCAGCTTGGACGGGAGGTTTATTGAGCGTGCAGATACGCAGTATTTT. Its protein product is CASSLDGRFIERADTQYF.

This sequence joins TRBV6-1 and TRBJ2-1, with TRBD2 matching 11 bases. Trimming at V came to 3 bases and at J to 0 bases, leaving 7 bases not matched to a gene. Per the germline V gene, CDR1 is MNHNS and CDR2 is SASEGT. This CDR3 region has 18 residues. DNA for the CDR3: TGTGCCAGCAGTGAGATAGCGGGAGGGAAGAGCTCCTACAATGAGCAGTTCTTC. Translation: CASSEIAGGKSSYNEQFF.

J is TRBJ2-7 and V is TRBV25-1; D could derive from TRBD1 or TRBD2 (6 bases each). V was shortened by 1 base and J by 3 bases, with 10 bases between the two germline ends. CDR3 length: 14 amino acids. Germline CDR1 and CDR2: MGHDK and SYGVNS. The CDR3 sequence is CASSEFGGLYEQYF. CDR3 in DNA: TGTGCCAGCAGTGAATTTGGGGGGCTCTACGAGCAGTACTTC.

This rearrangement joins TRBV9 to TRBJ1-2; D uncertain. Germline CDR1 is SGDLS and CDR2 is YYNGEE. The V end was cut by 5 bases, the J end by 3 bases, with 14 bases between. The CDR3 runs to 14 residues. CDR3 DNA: TGTGCCAGCAGGTCTCCCGGGCGGGACTATGGCTACACCTTC. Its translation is CASRSPGRDYGYTF. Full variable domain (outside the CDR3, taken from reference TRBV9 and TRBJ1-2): DSGVTQTPKHLITATGQRVTLRCSPRSGDLSVYWYQQSLDQGLQFLIQYYNGEERAKGNILERFSAQQFPDLHSELNLSSLELGDSALYFCASRSPGRDYGYTFGSGTRLTVV.

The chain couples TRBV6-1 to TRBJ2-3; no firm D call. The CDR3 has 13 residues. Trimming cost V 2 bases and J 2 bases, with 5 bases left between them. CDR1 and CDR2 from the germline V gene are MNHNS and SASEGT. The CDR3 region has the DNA TGTGCCAGCAGTGAAAGCTACACAGATACGCAGTATTTT. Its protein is CASSESYTDTQYF.

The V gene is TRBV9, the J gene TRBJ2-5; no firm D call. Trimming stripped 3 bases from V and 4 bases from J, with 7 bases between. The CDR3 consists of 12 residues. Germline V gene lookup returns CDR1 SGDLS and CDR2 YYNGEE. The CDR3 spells CASSDESETQYF. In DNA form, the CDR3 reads TGTGCCAGCAGCGATGAGTCAGAGACCCAGTACTTC.

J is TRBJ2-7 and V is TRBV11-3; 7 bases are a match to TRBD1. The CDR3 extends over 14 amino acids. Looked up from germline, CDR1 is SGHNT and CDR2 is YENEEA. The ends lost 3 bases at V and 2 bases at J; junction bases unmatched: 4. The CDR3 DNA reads TGTGCCAGCAGCTTTCGGGACAGCCCCTACGAGCAGTACTTC. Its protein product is CASSFRDSPYEQYF.

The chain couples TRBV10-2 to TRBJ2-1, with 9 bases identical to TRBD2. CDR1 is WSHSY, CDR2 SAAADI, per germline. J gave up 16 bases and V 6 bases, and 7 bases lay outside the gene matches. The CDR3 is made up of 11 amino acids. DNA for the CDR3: TGCGCCAGCAGCGTAGCGGGAGTGGGATTCTTC. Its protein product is CASSVAGVGFF.

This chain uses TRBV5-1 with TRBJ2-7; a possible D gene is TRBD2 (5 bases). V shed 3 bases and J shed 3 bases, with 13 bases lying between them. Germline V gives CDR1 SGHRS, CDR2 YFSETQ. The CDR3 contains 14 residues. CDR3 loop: CASSSEGKDYEQYF. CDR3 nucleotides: TGCGCCAGCAGCTCTGAGGGAAAAGACTACGAGCAGTACTTC.

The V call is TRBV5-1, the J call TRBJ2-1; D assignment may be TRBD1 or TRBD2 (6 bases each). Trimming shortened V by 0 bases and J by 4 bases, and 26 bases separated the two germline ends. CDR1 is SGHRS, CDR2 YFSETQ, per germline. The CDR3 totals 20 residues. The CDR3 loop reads CASSLGWHPGGGTSYNEQFF. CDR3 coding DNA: TGCGCCAGCAGCTTGGGCTGGCACCCCGGAGGGGGGACCTCTTACAATGAGCAGTTCTTC.

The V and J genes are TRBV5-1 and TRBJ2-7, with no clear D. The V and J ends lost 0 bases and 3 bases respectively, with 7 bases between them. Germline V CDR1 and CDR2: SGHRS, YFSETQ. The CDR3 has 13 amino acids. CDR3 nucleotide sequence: TGCGCCAGCAGCTTGGGAGTTGGCTACGAGCAGTACTTC. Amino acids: CASSLGVGYEQYF.

The CDR3 loop is CASSSRHEGRPGYTQYF. The CDR3 nucleotides read TGTGCCAGCAGCTCCAGACACGAGGGCAGGCCCGGATATACGCAGTATTTT. The chain has TRBV7-3 and TRBJ2-3; D possibly corresponds to TRBD2 (5 bases). V was pared by 4 bases and J by 7 bases, with 24 bases between. The CDR3 has 17 residues. Germline CDR1 is SGHTA and CDR2 is FQGTGA.

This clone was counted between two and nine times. CDR3 DNA: TGTGCCAGCAGCTTGGGCAGTACGCAAGAGACCCAGTACTTC. The encoded protein is CASSLGSTQETQYF. V is TRBV7-9 and J is TRBJ2-5; no firm D call. This CDR3 comprises 14 residues. Germline lookup yields CDR1 SEHNR and CDR2 FQNEAQ (reference sequence). Deletions cut 3 bases from V and 2 bases from J, with 10 bases between. Based on the CDR3 plus reference TRBV7-9 and TRBJ2-5, the full variable domain is DTGVSQNPRHKITKRGQNVTFRCDPISEHNRLYWYRQTLGQGPEFLTYFQNEAQLEKSRLLSDRFSAERPKGSFSTLEIQRTEQGDSAMYLCASSLGSTQETQYFGPGTRLLVL.

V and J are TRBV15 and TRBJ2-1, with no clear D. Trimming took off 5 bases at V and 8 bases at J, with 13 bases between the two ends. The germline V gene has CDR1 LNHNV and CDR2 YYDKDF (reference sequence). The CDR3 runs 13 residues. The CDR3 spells CATSWPPGDEQFF. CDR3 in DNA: TGTGCCACCAGCTGGCCTCCGGGCGATGAGCAGTTCTTC.

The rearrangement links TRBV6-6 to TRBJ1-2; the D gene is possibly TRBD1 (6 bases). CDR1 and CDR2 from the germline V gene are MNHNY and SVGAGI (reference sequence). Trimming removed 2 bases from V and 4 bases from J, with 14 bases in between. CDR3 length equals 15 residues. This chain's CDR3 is CASSYRTANVYGYTF. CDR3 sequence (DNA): TGTGCCAGCAGTTACCGGACAGCTAATGTCTATGGCTACACCTTC.

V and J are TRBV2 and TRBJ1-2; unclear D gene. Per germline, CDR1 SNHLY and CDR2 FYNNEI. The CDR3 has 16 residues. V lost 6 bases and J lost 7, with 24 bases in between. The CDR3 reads CASSREDSPGRGGYTF. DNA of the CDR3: TGTGCCAGCAGCCGAGAGGACTCACCAGGTCGAGGTGGCTACACCTTC. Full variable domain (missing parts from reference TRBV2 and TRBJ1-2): EPEVTQTPSHQVTQMGQEVILRCVPISNHLYFYWYRQILGQKVEFLVSFYNNEISEKSEIFDDQFSVERPDGSNFTLKIRSTKLEDSAMYFCASSREDSPGRGGYTFGSGTRLTVV.

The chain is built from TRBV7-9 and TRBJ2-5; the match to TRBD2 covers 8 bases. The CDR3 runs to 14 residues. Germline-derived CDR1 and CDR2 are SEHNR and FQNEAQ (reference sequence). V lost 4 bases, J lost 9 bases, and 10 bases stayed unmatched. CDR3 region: CASSSKREFRAQYF. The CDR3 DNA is TGTGCCAGCAGCTCCAAGCGGGAGTTCCGGGCCCAGTACTTC.

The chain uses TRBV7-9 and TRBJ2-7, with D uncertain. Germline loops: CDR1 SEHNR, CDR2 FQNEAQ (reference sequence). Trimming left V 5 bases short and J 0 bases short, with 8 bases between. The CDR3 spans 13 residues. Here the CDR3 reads CASSPVTSYEQYF. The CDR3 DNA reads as TGTGCCAGCAGCCCCGTTACCTCCTACGAGCAGTACTTC. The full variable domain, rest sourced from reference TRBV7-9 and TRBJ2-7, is DTGVSQNPRHKITKRGQNVTFRCDPISEHNRLYWYRQTLGQGPEFLTYFQNEAQLEKSRLLSDRFSAERPKGSFSTLEIQRTEQGDSAMYLCASSPVTSYEQYFGPGTRLTVT.